Only a few counts were recorded for the clone carrying this T cell receptor (beta chain). Compared with germline, one end of the junction differs, possibly owing to a read error. Amplification targeted TCR beta CDR3 regions from RNA transcripts. HTBI primers drove first-round RT-PCR of the TCR CDR3. MiXCR, run by TCRdb on the multiplex PCR reads, gives a single entry per CDR3 protein. Of around 620,000 distinct CDR3 sequences in the sample, approximately 14% were seen once. The data were obtained in a study of T cells in Graves' hyperthyroidism and ophthalmopathy. The germline CDR1 and CDR2 sequences are LNHDA and SQIVND (reference sequence). The CDR3 totals 13 residues.

This TCR was sampled from a woman aged 18-29 years with Graves' ophthalmopathy. The sequenced sample consisted of blood. V gene TRBV19 combines with J gene TRBJ1-5, with TRBD1 matching 8 bases. The CDR3 DNA is TGTGCCAGTAGCGGGACAGGCAAACAGCCCCAGCATTTT. Translated: CASSGTGKQPQHF.